Below, 9 T cell receptor beta chains from the same sample are listed, as sequenced in a study of molecular identifiers for immune sequencing clone quantification. TCRdb passed the PCR reads through MiXCR, listing each CDR3 protein once. In the table there are 250,000 to 400,000 distinct CDR3 sequences, 20% to 25% of which are singletons. The sequenced material came from naive CD8+ T cells from blood, with Jurkat cell RNA spiked in. Subset here: FACS-sorted CD8+CD4-CCR7+CD45RA+ naive T cells. The receptors come from a human donor in good health. Some libraries in this study had Jurkat cell RNA spiked in.

This clonotype showed up just a few times. The chain is built from TRBV11-2 and TRBJ2-7; perhaps D is TRBD1 or TRBD2 (6 bases each). The CDR3 contains 14 residues. V shed 8 bases and J shed 0 bases, with 14 bases lying between them. Germline values: CDR1 SGHAT, CDR2 FQNNGV. For the CDR3, the DNA is TGTGCCAGCCGTCGAGGGGGGCTCTCCTACGAGCAGTACTTC. This encodes CASRRGGLSYEQYF. Variable domain in full (rest from reference TRBV11-2 and TRBJ2-7): EAGVAQSPRYKIIEKRQSVAFWCNPISGHATLYWYQQILGQGPKLLIQFQNNGVVDDSQLPKDRFSAERLKGVDSTLKIQPAKLEDSAVYLCASRRGGLSYEQYFGPGTRLTVT.

This clonotype was detected many times. The CDR3 DNA follows: TGTGCCAGCAGTTCTAACCTACAGGGGGCCAATCAGCCCCAGCATTTT. It codes for CASSSNLQGANQPQHF. This rearrangement joins TRBV28 to TRBJ1-5; TRBD1 aligns across 9 bases. V lost 4 bases and J lost 3; bases outside the gene matches: 7. CDR1 and CDR2 from the germline V gene are MDHEN and SYDVKM. CDR3 size: 16 residues.

The CDR3 loop is CASSENRLQYF. The DNA for the CDR3 is TGTGCCAGCAGTGAAAATAGGTTGCAGTACTTC. The chain carries TRBV6-1 and TRBJ2-7, with unresolved D. The CDR3 spans 11 residues. V was clipped by 2 bases and J by 9 bases, with 8 bases between them. Germline lookup yields CDR1 MNHNS and CDR2 SASEGT.

This clonotype was detected ten times or more. V gene TRBV20-1 combines with J gene TRBJ2-7; TRBD2 aligns across 7 bases. This CDR3 region has 14 residues. V dropped 5 bases and J dropped 2; count of bases not matched to a gene: 9. Germline CDR1 and CDR2: DFQATT and SNEGSKA (reference sequence). Here the CDR3 DNA reads TGCAGTGCTCCGATGACTAGCAGTCCCTACGAGCAGTACTTC. Amino acids: CSAPMTSSPYEQYF.

This clonotype showed up many times. The rearrangement joins TRBV6-2 or TRBV6-3 to TRBJ2-7; tentative D call: TRBD2 (5 bases). This CDR3 spans 11 amino acids. The V end was cut by 10 bases, the J end by 0 bases, with 7 bases between. Germline V CDR1 and CDR2: MNHEY, SVGEGT. The CDR3 region has the DNA TGTGCCACTGCGGGCTCCTACGAGCAGTACTTC. Amino acid sequence: CATAGSYEQYF.

This clonotype has a handful of counts. V is TRBV4-1 and J is TRBJ1-5, with D unclear. The germline V and J ends were trimmed by 1 base and 6 bases, with 10 bases remaining between them. This CDR3 comprises 14 residues. In germline, CDR1 is MGHRA, CDR2 YSYEKL. The CDR3 here is CASSQVGVGQPQHF. The CDR3, as DNA: TGCGCCAGCAGCCAAGTTGGCGTGGGTCAGCCCCAGCATTTT.

This clonotype has ten or more counts. J is TRBJ2-5 and V is TRBV9; D is tentatively TRBD1 or TRBD2 (5 bases each). Germline CDR1 SGDLS, CDR2 YYNGEE. This CDR3 has 18 residues. With 0 bases removed from V and 3 bases from J, the gap between germline ends came to 21 bases. CDR3 loop: CASSVGGSSGSGEETQYF. The CDR3 nucleotides are TGTGCCAGCAGCGTAGGGGGGTCGAGTGGGAGCGGCGAAGAGACCCAGTACTTC.

Details on this clonotype: This clone may be a read error of a much larger clone one base away. In this CDR3 the conserved last residue, phenylalanine or tryptophan, is missing, so a read error is likely. V and J are TRBV6-1 and TRBJ1-4; no reliable D call. The CDR3 spans 11 residues. Germline CDR1 reads MNHNS; CDR2 reads SASEGT. V gave up 6 bases and J gave up 8 bases, with 7 bases separating them. The CDR3 coding sequence is TGTGCCAGCAGGGAGGGCGAAAAACTGTTTGTT. Translating it yields CASREGEKLFV.

In its sample, this clonotype was seen many times. The chain couples TRBV7-2 to TRBJ1-5; a possible D gene is TRBD1 (5 bases). Germline values: CDR1 SGHTA, CDR2 FQGNSA. Trimming left V 2 bases short and J 3 bases short, with 11 bases between. This CDR3 region has 15 residues. The CDR3 here is CASSLQGYPNQPQHF. The CDR3 region has the DNA TGTGCCAGCAGCTTACAGGGATATCCCAATCAGCCCCAGCATTTT.